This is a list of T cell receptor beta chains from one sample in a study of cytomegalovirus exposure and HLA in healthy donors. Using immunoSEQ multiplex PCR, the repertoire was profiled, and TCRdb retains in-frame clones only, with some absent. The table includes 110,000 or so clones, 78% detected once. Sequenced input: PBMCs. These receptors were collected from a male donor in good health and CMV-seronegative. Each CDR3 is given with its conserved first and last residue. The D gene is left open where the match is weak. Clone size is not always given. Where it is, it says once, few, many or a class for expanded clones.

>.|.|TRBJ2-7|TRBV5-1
TGCGCCAGCAGCTTAGGCGGGTCGAACCCCTACGAGCAGTACTTC
CASSLGGSNPYEQYF
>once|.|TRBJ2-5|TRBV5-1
TGCGCCAGCACTGGAGGGACTGCGGCCTTGGAGACCCAGTACTTC
CASTGGTAALETQYF
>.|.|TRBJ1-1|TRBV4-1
TGCGCCAGCAGCCCGGTTGTTGGGGCAGGCACTGAAGCTTTCTTT
CASSPVVGAGTEAFF
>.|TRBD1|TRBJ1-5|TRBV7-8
TGTGCCAGCAGCTCCGGGACAGGGAGTATTTGGAGTCAGCCCCAGCATTTT
CASSSGTGSIWSQPQHF
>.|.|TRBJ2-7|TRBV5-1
TGCGCCAGCAGCTTGGGGGGACAATACGAGCAGTACTTC
CASSLGGQYEQYF
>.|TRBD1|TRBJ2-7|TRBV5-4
TGTGCCAGCAGCCTGGGACAGGGGGAGCAGTACTTC
CASSLGQGEQYF
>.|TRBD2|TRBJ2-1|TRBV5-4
TGTGCCAGCAGCTTGGATGGGACTAGCGGGAGAGGGACTGAACAGTTCTTC
CASSLDGTSGRGTEQFF
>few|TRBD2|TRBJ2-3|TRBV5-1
TGCGCCAGCAGCCAAGGACTAGTAACAGATACGCAGTATTTT
CASSQGLVTDTQYF
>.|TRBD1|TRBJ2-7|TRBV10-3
TGTGCCATCACCGGGACAGGGGACCCCGAGCAGTACTTC
CAITGTGDPEQYF
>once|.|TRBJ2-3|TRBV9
TGTGCCAGCAGCGTCTCCGGGACTAGCACAGATACGCAGTATTTT
CASSVSGTSTDTQYF
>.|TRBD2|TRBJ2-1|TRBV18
TGTGCCAGCTCACCCCCCGTCGTGACTAGCGGACTCTACAATGAGCAGTTCTTC
CASSPPVVTSGLYNEQFF
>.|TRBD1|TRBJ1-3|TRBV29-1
TGCAGCGTCGGAGGACAGGGGGCGTCTGGAAACACCATATATTTT
CSVGGQGASGNTIYF
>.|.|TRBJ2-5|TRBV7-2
TGTGCCAGCAGCTTAGACAGTCAAGAGACCCAGTACTTC
CASSLDSQETQYF
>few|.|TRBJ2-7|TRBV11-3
TGTGCCAGCAGCTTAGACAGGGTCGAGCAGTACTTC
CASSLDRVEQYF
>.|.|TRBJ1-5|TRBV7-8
TGTGCCAGCAGCTTAGGAAGGCGGCAGCCCCAGCATTTT
CASSLGRRQPQHF
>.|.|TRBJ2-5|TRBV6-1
TGTGCCAGCAGTCGGAGGCAGAACCAAGAGACCCAGTACTTC
CASSRRQNQETQYF
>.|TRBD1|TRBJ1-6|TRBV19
TGTGCCAGTAGTAGACCCGGGACAGCAGAAAGATCACCCCTCCACTTT
CASSRPGTAERSPLHF
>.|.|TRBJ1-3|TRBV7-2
TGTGCCAGCAGCTTAGCGTACGGGCAGGGGAAAGGAAACACCATATATTTT
CASSLAYGQGKGNTIYF
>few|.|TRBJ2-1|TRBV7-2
TGTGCCAGCAGCTTAGATTTCCTAGCGGAGCAGTTCTTC
CASSLDFLAEQFF
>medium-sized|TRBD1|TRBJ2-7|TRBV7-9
TGTGCCAGCAGCACAGGGACAGGGGCGACGAGGCAGTACTTC
CASSTGTGATRQYF
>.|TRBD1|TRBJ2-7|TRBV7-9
TGTGCCAGCGGGCTACTTGGGACAGGGTCGCAGCAGTACTTC
CASGLLGTGSQQYF
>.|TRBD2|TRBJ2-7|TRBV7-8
TGTGCCAGCAGCCCCTCGGGGGGGGGCTACGAGCAGTACTTC
CASSPSGGGYEQYF
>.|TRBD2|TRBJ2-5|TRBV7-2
TGTGCCAGCAGCTTTACTAGCGGGAATCGAGAGACCCAGTACTTC
CASSFTSGNRETQYF
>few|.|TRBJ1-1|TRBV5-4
TGTGCCAGCAGCGTGGACAGTCTTGTTGAAGCTTTCTTT
CASSVDSLVEAFF
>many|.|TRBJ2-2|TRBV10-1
TGCGCCAGCAGGGGGGCTGCCGGGGAGCTGTTTTTT
CASRGAAGELFF
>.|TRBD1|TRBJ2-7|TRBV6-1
TGTGCCAGCAGTGATCGTAGGGACAGAAACTTC
CASSDRRDRNF
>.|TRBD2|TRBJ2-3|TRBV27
TGTGCCAGCAGTTTTAGCGGGAGTCGAAAGTATTTT
CASSFSGSRKYF
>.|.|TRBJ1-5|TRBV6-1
TGTGCCAGCAGTGAGGACAGATTGGGTGTTCAGCCCCAGCATTTT
CASSEDRLGVQPQHF
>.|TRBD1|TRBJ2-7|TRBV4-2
TGTGCCAGCAGCCCCGGGACAGGGGTCGAGCAGTACTTC
CASSPGTGVEQYF
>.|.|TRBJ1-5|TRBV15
TGTGCCACCGGAAGATTTCCCGGGACACGCTCTGGCAGCAATCAGCCCCAGCATTTT
CATGRFPGTRSGSNQPQHF
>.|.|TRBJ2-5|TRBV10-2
TGCGCCAGCAGATCTCTTCGCGCGTTTTCCCAAGAGACCCAGTACTTC
CASRSLRAFSQETQYF
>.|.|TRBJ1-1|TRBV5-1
TGCGCCAGCAGCTTGGGAGATTTTGGGGGGACTGAAGCTTTCTTT
CASSLGDFGGTEAFF
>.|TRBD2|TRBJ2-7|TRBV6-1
TGTGCCAGCCTCCGCAGCGGGAGCTCCTACGAGCAGTACTTC
CASLRSGSSYEQYF
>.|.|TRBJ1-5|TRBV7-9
TGTGCCAGCAGCTTAGTCGTTAGGGGGGGCACAGGGCAGCCCCAGCATTTT
CASSLVVRGGTGQPQHF
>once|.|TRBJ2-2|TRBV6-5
TGTGCCAGCAGTTCAAGACAGGAGAACACCGGGGAGCTGTTTTTT
CASSSRQENTGELFF
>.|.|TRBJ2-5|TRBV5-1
TGCGCCAGCAGCTTGGTAGGGGTCAGTCAAGAGACCCAGTACTTC
CASSLVGVSQETQYF
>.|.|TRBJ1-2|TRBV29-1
TGCAGCGTCTCGACAGGCTTGAACTATGGCTACACCTTC
CSVSTGLNYGYTF
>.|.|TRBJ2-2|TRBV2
TGTGCCAGCACGAGAAACACCGGGGAGCTGTTTTTT
CASTRNTGELFF
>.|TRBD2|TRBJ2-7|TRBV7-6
TGTGCCAGCAGCCCCTCCGGGACTAGCGGGGCTATAAGCTCCTACGAGCAGTACTTC
CASSPSGTSGAISSYEQYF
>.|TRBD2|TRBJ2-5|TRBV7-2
TGTGCCAGCACCCGACTAGCGGGAGTTTTGGAGACCCAGTACTTC
CASTRLAGVLETQYF
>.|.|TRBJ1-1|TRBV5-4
TGTGCCAGCAGCCGCGGACAGAGGAACACTGAAGCTTTCTTT
CASSRGQRNTEAFF
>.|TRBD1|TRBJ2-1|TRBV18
TGTGCCAGCTCACCGACCGGGACAGGGGGATACAATGAGCAGTTCTTC
CASSPTGTGGYNEQFF
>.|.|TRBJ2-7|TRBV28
TGTGCCAGCAGTTTAACTTACCCGTCCTACGAGCAGTACTTC
CASSLTYPSYEQYF
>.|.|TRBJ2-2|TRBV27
TGTGCCAGCAGTTCCCTTGGACATTACACCGGGGAGCTGTTTTTT
CASSSLGHYTGELFF
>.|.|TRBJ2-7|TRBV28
TGTGCCAGCAGCTCAACAGCAAACCCTACCTACGAGCAGTACTTC
CASSSTANPTYEQYF
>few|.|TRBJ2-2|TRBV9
TGTGCCAGCAGCGTACTGAGCGGTAAGAACACCGGGGAGCTGTTTTTT
CASSVLSGKNTGELFF
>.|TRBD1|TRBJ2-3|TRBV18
TGTGCCAGCCCACGAAGACAGGGGTTTTCCACAGATACGCAGTATTTT
CASPRRQGFSTDTQYF
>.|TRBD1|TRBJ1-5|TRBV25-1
TGTGCCAGCAGTGAATCAGGGACAGGTTACCGTCCCCAGCATTTT
CASSESGTGYRPQHF
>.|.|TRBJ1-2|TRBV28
TGTGCCAGCAGTTTATATTATAGGGGGAACTATGGCTACACCTTC
CASSLYYRGNYGYTF
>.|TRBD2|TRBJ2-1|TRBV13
TGTGCCAGCAGCGGACTAGCGGGAGCTCGGGATGAGCAGTTCTTC
CASSGLAGARDEQFF
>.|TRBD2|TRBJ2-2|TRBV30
TGTGCCTGGAGATTGGCTAGCGGACACACCGGGGAGCTGTTTTTT
CAWRLASGHTGELFF
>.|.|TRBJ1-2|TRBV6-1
TGTGCCAGCAAGAGGTTCGGCGCTTTGTCCTACACCTTC
CASKRFGALSYTF
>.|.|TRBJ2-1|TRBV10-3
TGTGCCATCAGTGAGGCGGCGCGATACAATGAGCAGTTCTTC
CAISEAARYNEQFF